The clone carrying this TCR beta chain was counted a few times. The CDR3 sequence is 17 residues long. J lost 0 bases, V lost 2 bases, and 3 bases had no gene match. Per the germline V gene, CDR1 is ENHRY and CDR2 is SYGVKD. This entry comes from a study of response to subunit inactivated influenza vaccine. TCRdb itself ran the RT-PCR reads through MiXCR, one entry per CDR3 protein. This sample has 500,000 to 600,000 distinct CDR3 sequences, with roughly 12% found just once. The data were also submitted as part of a second study, on T cells expressing NK-cell markers. As that report states: Libraries used 5'RACE template switching adding universal primer site and UMIs. Within the sequenced cohort of eight donors, seven exhibited HCMV seropositivity and one was seronegative. Expanded NKG2C+ T cell clones were not confirmed as HCMV-specific.

The input for sequencing was PBMCs from blood, taken on the day of vaccination. The chain is built from TRBV10-3 and TRBJ2-2; 10 nucleotides match TRBD2. This clonotype originated in a man over 45 who received an inactivated influenza vaccine. CDR3 sequence: CAISEPGTSANTGELFF. For the CDR3, the DNA is TGTGCCATCAGTGAGCCCGGGACTAGCGCGAACACCGGGGAGCTGTTTTTT.